Shown below are 12 T cell receptor beta chains from a single sample sequenced in a study of blood T cell repertoires in COVID-19. Using immunoSEQ multiplex PCR, the repertoire was profiled, and TCRdb retains in-frame clones only, with some absent. Among 160,000 or so clones listed, more than 65% were seen once. The sample consisted of peripheral blood. These receptors came from a woman aged 45-65 years with acute or convalescent COVID-19.

This chain connects TRBV9 to TRBJ2-2, with D tentatively TRBD2 (6 bases). The V end was cut by 0 bases, the J end by 2 bases, with 11 bases between. This CDR3 is 16 amino acids long. CDR1 and CDR2 (germline): SGDLS, YYNGEE. In DNA form, the CDR3 reads TGTGCCAGCAGCGTAGTAGTCGGGACTAACACCGGGGAGCTGTTTTTT. As protein: CASSVVVGTNTGELFF.

The chain carries TRBV7-9 and TRBJ1-2; the D gene is possibly TRBD1 (5 bases). This CDR3 has 15 residues. V lost 4 bases to trimming and J lost 7 bases, with 19 bases between them. CDR1 and CDR2 (germline): SEHNR, FQNEAQ (reference sequence). The CDR3 bases are TGTGCCAGCAGCTCAACGGACATCAGAGGTTCTGGCTACACCTTC. It is translated as CASSSTDIRGSGYTF.

This sequence joins TRBV7-9 and TRBJ2-7; possibly TRBD2 for D (6 bases). Trimming removed 1 base from V and 2 bases from J, with 9 bases in between. The CDR3 length is 14 residues. Germline V gene lookup returns CDR1 SEHNR and CDR2 FQNEAQ (reference sequence). The CDR3 here is CASSLVGGPYEQYF. The DNA for the CDR3 is TGTGCCAGCAGCTTAGTGGGGGGACCCTACGAGCAGTACTTC.

This clone was observed a handful of times. J is TRBJ2-2 and V is TRBV19, with TRBD1 identical over 7 bases. CDR1 is LNHDA and CDR2 is SQIVND in the germline V gene (reference sequence). This CDR3 is 17 amino acids long. V dropped 2 bases and J dropped 5; count of bases not matched to a gene: 11. Written as DNA, the CDR3 is TGTGCCAGTAGTATACCTCCGGGACAGACCGTGACCGGGGAGCTGTTTTTT. Its protein product is CASSIPPGQTVTGELFF.

The V and J genes are TRBV6-5 and TRBJ2-1, with TRBD2 matching 7 bases. Germline V gives CDR1 MNHEY, CDR2 SVGAGI. V gave up 10 bases and J gave up 2 bases; unmatched junction bases: 8. This CDR3 is 14 amino acids long. CDR3 nucleotide sequence: TGTGCCACCCGCCTTGCGGGAGCCTACAATGAGCAGTTCTTC. This sequence encodes CATRLAGAYNEQFF.

In its sample, this clone was seen once. V usage is TRBV15 and J usage is TRBJ2-7; 7 nucleotides agree with TRBD1. V lost 1 base and J lost 2; bases outside the gene matches: 2. This CDR3 spans 14 amino acids. Per the germline V gene, CDR1 is LNHNV and CDR2 is YYDKDF (reference sequence). CDR3 sequence: CATSRGQGPYEQYF. The CDR3 bases are TGTGCCACCAGCAGAGGACAGGGTCCCTACGAGCAGTACTTC. Drawing the rest from reference TRBV15 and TRBJ2-7, the complete variable domain is DAMVIQNPRYQVTQFGKPVTLSCSQTLNHNVMYWYQQKSSQAPKLLFHYYDKDFNNEADTPDNFQSRRPNTSFCFLDIRSPGLGDTAMYLCATSRGQGPYEQYFGPGTRLTVT.

The chain uses TRBV5-1 and TRBJ2-1, with D possibly matching TRBD2 (7 bases). Between the trimmed V and J ends, which lost 4 bases and 0 bases, there was a span of 17 bases. Looked up from germline, CDR1 is SGHRS and CDR2 is YFSETQ. The length of the CDR3 is 17 residues. The chain's CDR3 is CASSRGASGRSYNEQFF. The CDR3 DNA reads as TGCGCCAGCAGCAGGGGGGCTAGCGGTCGCTCCTACAATGAGCAGTTCTTC.

The genes are TRBV5-1 and TRBJ1-1; D gene unclear. In germline, CDR1 is SGHRS, CDR2 YFSETQ. Deletions cut 4 bases from V and 6 bases from J, with 22 bases between. CDR3 length: 16 residues. The CDR3 loop is CASSPPRATGRSEAFF. The CDR3 DNA reads TGCGCCAGCAGCCCCCCGCGGGCAACTGGGAGATCTGAAGCTTTCTTT.

This clone showed up just once. Other DNA sequences from this sample encode an identical CDR3 as well. The CDR3 DNA reads TGCAGTGCCAGTCGACAGGGTAATCAGCCCCAGCATTTT. Translation gives CSASRQGNQPQHF. This chain links TRBV20-1 with TRBJ1-5; 7 nucleotides agree with TRBD1. The CDR3 runs 13 residues. Per the germline V gene, CDR1 is DFQATT and CDR2 is SNEGSKA (reference sequence). The ends lost 6 bases at V and 4 bases at J; junction bases unmatched: 6.

The chain carries TRBV9 and TRBJ1-5; TRBD1 is a possible D gene (5 bases). The germline gives CDR1 SGDLS, CDR2 YYNGEE. This CDR3 is built from 16 residues. Trimming took 0 bases from V and 4 from J, leaving 14 bases between them. The CDR3 bases are TGTGCCAGCAGCGTAGTAGGGACTGAGGGAAATCAGCCCCAGCATTTT. This encodes CASSVVGTEGNQPQHF.

V usage is TRBV12-3 or TRBV12-4 and J usage is TRBJ2-3, with D perhaps TRBD2 (6 bases). CDR3 length: 13 residues. V lost 3 bases and J 3 bases, leaving 7 bases between the germline ends. CDR3 bases: TGTGCCAGCAGTTTTGGGGGGACAGATACGCAGTATTTT. It translates to CASSFGGTDTQYF.

The V call is TRBV29-1, the J call TRBJ1-1; D possibly corresponds to TRBD1 (6 bases). The ends were cut back, 3 bases at V and 4 bases at J, with 15 bases in the middle. This CDR3 contains 14 residues. Germline V gives CDR1 SQVTM, CDR2 ANQGSEA. The CDR3 loop reads CSVEVGARVTEAFF. DNA of the CDR3: TGCAGCGTTGAGGTGGGGGCGCGGGTCACTGAAGCTTTCTTT.